This T cell receptor (beta chain) derives from a study of monozygotic twins with inflammatory bowel disease. Study outcomes and limitations: Among the T cells, different subtypes could not be distinguished. Compared with healthy twins, IBD patients shared fewer clonotypes with others, especially with disease activity.

TCRdb re-called the 5' RACE reads; every CDR3 protein appears as one record, without DNA. The record lists under 350,000 distinct CDR3 sequences, of which the ten most abundant hold 5.6%. Germline lookup yields CDR1 MNHEY and CDR2 SMNVEV (reference sequence). The CDR3 covers 17 residues. Concerning this clonotype itself: What it binds is unknown.

The chain has TRBV27 and TRBJ2-2; lacking DNA, the TRBD2 call made by TCRdb goes unchecked. The sample was blood. The source is a human donor with ulcerative colitis or Crohn's disease, or a healthy co-twin of an affected twin (not recorded which). The CDR3 reads CASRELAGYSNTGELFF.